The present entry profiles one T cell receptor beta chain with its context. The entry originates in a study of blood T cell repertoires in COVID-19. Study summary: Collection of acute and convalescent COVID-19 samples took place in the United States, Italy and Spain. Nucleic acid was either cDNA or gDNA, and it came from T cells, B-cell-depleted T cells, or PBMCs.

V lost 1 base to trimming and J lost 0 bases; unmatched junction nucleotides: 7. CDR3 length: 17 residues. CDR1 is MNHEY, CDR2 SMNVEV, per germline (reference sequence). How the authors handled the data: Using reference gene primer amplification, nucleated cell counts were estimated. Method: immunoSEQ multiplex PCR; TCRdb's copy keeps in-frame clones and lacks some. V and J calls and clone size are copied from that table; D and trimming were computed from the DNA. The profile shows some 190,000 clones, 88% of them singletons. What was sequenced was peripheral blood. The chain recombines TRBV27 with TRBJ2-7; 9 bases are shared with TRBD1. This receptor was identified in a man younger than 40 with acute or convalescent COVID-19. In DNA form, the CDR3 reads TGTGCCAGCAGTTTATATTTCGGGACAGGGACCTCCTACGAGCAGTACTTC. Translating gives CASSLYFGTGTSYEQYF.